The entry below gives a single TCR beta chain sequence along with its context. The antigen this receptor binds is unknown. The CDR3 runs 13 residues from the cysteine to the phenylalanine. The coding DNA is unavailable. Libraries were built with 5' RACE. The input for every TCR library was 3500 ng of total RNA. cDNA was synthesized with SMARTScribe reverse transcriptase in eight separate reactions per sample. During cDNA synthesis, template switching was used to introduce unique molecular identifiers that contained a 6-nucleotide sample barcode. TCRalpha and TCRbeta cDNA was amplified by two nested PCRs of approximately 17 and 9 cycles, with bead purification after each PCR. Before amplification, the cDNA was both treated with uracil DNA-glycosylase and purified with the QIAquick PCR purification kit. The second PCR was the step at which Illumina TruSeq-compatible adapters and sample-specific barcodes were added. TapeStation and Qubit were used to check library quality and concentration, and roughly 4.8 ng of each library went into the pool. Pooled libraries were sequenced on an Illumina HiSeq2500 single-index Rapid Run with 2 x 100 bp reads and custom sequencing primers. The source study handled its data this way. MiGEC version 1.2.6 was used for UMI-based consensus assembly to correct PCR and sequencing errors. MiXCR version 2.1.1 was used to carry out V(D)J alignment, clonotype assembly and CDR3 extraction. Normalisation of gene usage, clonotype sharing and MAIT/NKT TCR abundance was achieved by analysing the top 1000, 10 000 and 20 000 clonotypes per sample. Diversity was computed as the inverse Simpson index with the vegan R package after downsampling to 27 000 UMIs. Paired Mann-Whitney U tests were applied to discordant twin pairs, with Benjamini-Hochberg correction for multiple testing. TCRdb reprocessed the reads into one record per CDR3 protein sequence, lacking DNA. TCRdb, not the authors, supplied the V and J calls. This sample's table carries under 200,000 distinct CDR3 sequences. Approximately 2.5% of the sample comes from the top ten.

A roughly 2.5 ml peripheral blood sample was drawn into PAXgene tubes per donor and stored at -80°C. Total RNA was isolated from whole blood with the PAXgene blood miRNA kit on an automated QIAcube, without T cell sorting. Peripheral blood from monozygotic twin pairs, either concordant or discordant for inflammatory bowel disease, underwent deep TCRalpha and TCRbeta repertoire profiling that used unique molecular barcoding. For every twin pair, smoking habits were documented, and each individual was categorised as a current, former or never smoker. The record originates from a study of monozygotic twins with inflammatory bowel disease (dated by TCRdb to about 2019). Looking at the study overall: A total of some 28 monozygotic twin pairs were included in the full study, comprising nine German pairs (four IBD-concordant, five IBD-discordant) and 19 IBD-discordant Danish pairs. The search for disease-associated traits relied mainly on comparing, within discordant pairs, IBD patients with their genetically identical healthy co-twins. Each individual had, on average, about 151 000 unique TCRalpha sequences and 181 000 unique TCRbeta sequences available for analysis. The investigation overall reported the following: Concordant and discordant twins showed no difference in repertoire similarity, possibly because of limited statistical power. No single strong signal or clonotype linked to IBD turned up in the results, so the idea that one exists was not supported. TCRbeta repertoire diversity, by inverse Simpson index, was decreased in IBD patients compared with their healthy co-twins. Distinction between different T cell subtypes could not be achieved in the analysis. Background noise and inter-individual variability may have been introduced into the repertoires by the differing immunosuppressive treatments among patients. Fewer clonotypes were shared with other individuals by IBD patients than by healthy twins, most markedly in patients showing signs of disease activity.

The rearrangement combines TRBV12-3 or TRBV12-4 with TRBJ1-5. Sequencing was carried out using blood. This sequence originates from a human donor with ulcerative colitis or Crohn's disease, or a healthy co-twin of an affected twin (not recorded which). The CDR3 amino acid sequence is: CASVGVTNQPQHF.